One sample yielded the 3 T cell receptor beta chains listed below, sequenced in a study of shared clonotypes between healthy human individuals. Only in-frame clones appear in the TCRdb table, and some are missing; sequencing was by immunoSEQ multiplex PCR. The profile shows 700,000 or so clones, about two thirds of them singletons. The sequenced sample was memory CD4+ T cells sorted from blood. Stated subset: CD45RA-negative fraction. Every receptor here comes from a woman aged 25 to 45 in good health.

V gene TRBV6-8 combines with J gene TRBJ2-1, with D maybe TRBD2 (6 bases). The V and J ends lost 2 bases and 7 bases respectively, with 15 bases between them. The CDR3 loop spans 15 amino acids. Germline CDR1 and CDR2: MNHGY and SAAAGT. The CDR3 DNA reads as TGTGCCAGCAGTTACACGGGACTCCTTGGGAATGAGCAGTTCTTC. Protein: CASSYTGLLGNEQFF.

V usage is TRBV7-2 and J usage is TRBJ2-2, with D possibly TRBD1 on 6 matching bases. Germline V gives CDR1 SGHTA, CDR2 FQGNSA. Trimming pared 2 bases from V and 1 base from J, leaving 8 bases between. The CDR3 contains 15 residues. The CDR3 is CASSLSTGNTGELFF. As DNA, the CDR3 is TGTGCCAGCAGCTTATCGACAGGGAACACCGGGGAGCTGTTTTTT.

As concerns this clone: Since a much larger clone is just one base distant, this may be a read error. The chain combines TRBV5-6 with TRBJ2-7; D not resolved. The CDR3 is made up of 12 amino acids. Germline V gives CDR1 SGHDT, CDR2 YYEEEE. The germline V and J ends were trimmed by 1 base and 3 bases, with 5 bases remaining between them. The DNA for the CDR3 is TGTGCCAGCAGCTTGCCGGGCTACGAGCAGTACTTC. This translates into CASSLPGYEQYF.